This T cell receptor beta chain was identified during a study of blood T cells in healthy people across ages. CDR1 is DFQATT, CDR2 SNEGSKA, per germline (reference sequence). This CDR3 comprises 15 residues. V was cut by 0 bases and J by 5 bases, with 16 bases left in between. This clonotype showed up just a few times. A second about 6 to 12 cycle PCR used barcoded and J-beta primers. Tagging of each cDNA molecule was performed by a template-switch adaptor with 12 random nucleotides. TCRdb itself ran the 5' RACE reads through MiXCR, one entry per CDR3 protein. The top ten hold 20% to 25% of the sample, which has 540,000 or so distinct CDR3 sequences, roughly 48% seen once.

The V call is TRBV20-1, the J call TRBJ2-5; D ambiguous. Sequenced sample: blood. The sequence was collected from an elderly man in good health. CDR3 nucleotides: TGCAGTGCTAGAGATCAGAGTAGGGTGGGGGAGACCCAGTACTTC. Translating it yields CSARDQSRVGETQYF.